These 10 T cell receptor beta chains were all obtained from the same sample, sequenced in a study of T cell changes during pregnancy in multiple sclerosis. Sequencing used immunoSEQ multiplex PCR; TCRdb keeps in-frame clones, though not all of them. Of around 68,000 clones listed, under 95% are singletons. Sequencing was performed on CD4+ T cells from peripheral blood mononuclear cells, taken before pregnancy. All receptors come from a female donor with multiple sclerosis, enrolled in a pregnancy study.

The CDR3 region has the DNA TGTGCCAGTAGTCCCCGGCTAGCGGGAGGGTACGAGCAGTACTTC. This gives the protein CASSPRLAGGYEQYF. The chain uses TRBV19 and TRBJ2-7, with 12 bases that match TRBD2. CDR1 and CDR2 from the germline V gene are LNHDA and SQIVND (reference sequence). The J segment lost 4 bases and the V segment lost 5 bases, leaving 6 bases of the junction unmatched. The CDR3 is 15 residues long.

The CDR3: CASTRRLGGETQYF. The DNA of the CDR3 is TGTGCCAGCACCCGGCGGCTGGGCGGGGAGACCCAGTACTTC. The chain has TRBV7-2 and TRBJ2-5, with a tentative D call TRBD2 (5 bases). Trimming pared 7 bases from V and 5 bases from J, leaving 17 bases between. Germline V lookup: CDR1 SGHTA, CDR2 FQGNSA. The CDR3 consists of 14 residues.

J is TRBJ1-2 and V is TRBV28; D not resolved. Germline values: CDR1 MDHEN, CDR2 SYDVKM. This CDR3 contains 15 residues. V was cut by 6 bases and J by 7 bases, with 21 bases left in between. The CDR3 DNA follows: TGTGCCAGCAGAGTTCCCGAGGGTGTACATGGTGGCTACACCTTC. This codes for CASRVPEGVHGGYTF.

The rearrangement uses TRBV6-5 and TRBJ1-2; TRBD1 agrees at 8 bases. Germline trimming cut 6 bases from V and 4 bases from J; bases unmatched to any gene: 4. Looked up from germline, CDR1 is MNHEY and CDR2 is SVGAGI. The CDR3 length is 13 residues. CDR3: CASSYDRGYGYTF. CDR3 DNA sequence: TGTGCCAGCAGCTATGACAGGGGCTATGGCTACACCTTC.

The chain recombines TRBV6-6 with TRBJ1-6; no firm D call. CDR1 and CDR2 (germline): MNHNY, SVGAGI (reference sequence). V lost 5 bases, J lost 2 bases, and 10 bases lay in between. The CDR3 runs to 15 residues. CDR3 sequence reads: CASSKQTPYNSPLHF. In DNA form, the CDR3 reads TGTGCCAGCAGTAAACAGACCCCCTATAATTCACCCCTCCACTTT.

This chain uses TRBV11-3 with TRBJ2-1, with TRBD1 matching over 8 bases. Losses at the gene ends were 4 bases for V and 9 bases for J; bases not matched to a gene: 8. The CDR3 covers 14 residues. The germline CDR1 and CDR2 sequences are SGHNT and YENEEA. CDR3 sequence reads: CASSSTGDSGEQFF. For the CDR3, the DNA is TGTGCCAGCAGCTCGACAGGGGATTCGGGTGAGCAGTTCTTC.

The chain links TRBV5-1 to TRBJ1-1; no clear D gene. Trimming removed 1 base from V and 5 bases from J, with 15 bases in between. This CDR3 comprises 15 residues. Germline CDR1 is SGHRS and CDR2 is YFSETQ. CDR3 region: CASSLTAPPSTEAFF. As DNA, the CDR3 is TGCGCCAGCAGCTTGACCGCTCCACCCAGTACTGAAGCTTTCTTT.

This clone has ten or more counts. The chain employs TRBV11-3 and TRBJ1-2, with a weak D call TRBD1 (5 bases). This CDR3 contains 16 residues. Germline assignment: CDR1 SGHNT and CDR2 YENEEA. The V and J ends lost 0 bases and 3 bases respectively, with 14 bases between them. CDR3 sequence reads: CASSLEGRNEDYGYTF. CDR3 DNA sequence: TGTGCCAGCAGCTTAGAGGGGCGAAATGAAGACTATGGCTACACCTTC.

This clone turned up a few times. The chain carries TRBV7-9 and TRBJ2-7; 8 bases align to TRBD1. The V segment lost 1 base and the J segment 3 bases; nucleotides outside the gene matches: 8. CDR1 SEHNR and CDR2 FQNEAQ come from the germline V gene (reference sequence). The CDR3 has 16 residues. The CDR3 loop reads CASSLGSGQGNYEQYF. CDR3 DNA: TGTGCCAGCAGCTTAGGATCTGGACAGGGTAACTACGAGCAGTACTTC.

The rearrangement uses TRBV11-3 and TRBJ1-1, with 8 bases identical to TRBD1. Germline values: CDR1 SGHNT, CDR2 YENEEA. This CDR3 is built from 14 residues. The V gene end was trimmed by 1 base and the J gene end by 4 bases; junction bases not matched to a gene: 2. The chain's CDR3 is CASSLARGLTEAFF. CDR3 sequence (DNA): TGTGCCAGCAGCTTAGCCAGGGGGCTCACTGAAGCTTTCTTT. The full variable domain, its missing parts supplied by reference TRBV11-3 and TRBJ1-1, is EAGVVQSPRYKIIEKKQPVAFWCNPISGHNTLYWYLQNLGQGPELLIRYENEEAVDDSQLPKDRFSAERLKGVDSTLKIQPAELGDSAVYLCASSLARGLTEAFFGQGTRLTVV.